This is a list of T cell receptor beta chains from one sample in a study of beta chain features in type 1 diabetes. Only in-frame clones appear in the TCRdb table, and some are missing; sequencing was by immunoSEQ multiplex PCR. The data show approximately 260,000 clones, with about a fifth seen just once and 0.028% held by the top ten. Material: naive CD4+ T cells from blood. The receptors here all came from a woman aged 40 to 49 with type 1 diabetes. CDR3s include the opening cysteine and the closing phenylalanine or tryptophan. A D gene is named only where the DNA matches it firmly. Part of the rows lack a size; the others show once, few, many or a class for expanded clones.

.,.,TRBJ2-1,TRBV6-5,TGTGCCAGCAGTTACCTAGGAGCGTCCTTCGATGAGCAGTTCTTC,CASSYLGASFDEQFF
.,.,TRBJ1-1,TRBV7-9,TGTGCCAGCAGCTTATCACAGGGCGGCGCGTCTGAAGCTTTCTTT,CASSLSQGGASEAFF
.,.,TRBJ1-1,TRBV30,TGTGCCTGCGGAGAAGGGGTAACGGCTGAAGCTTTCTTT,CACGEGVTAEAFF
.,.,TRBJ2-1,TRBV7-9,TGTGCCAGCAGCTTACCCCCCGCGGGACGGAATGAGCAGTTCTTC,CASSLPPAGRNEQFF
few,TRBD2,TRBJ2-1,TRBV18,TGTGCCAGCTCACCCGGGGGGAGTCTCTCCTACAATGAGCAGTTCTTC,CASSPGGSLSYNEQFF
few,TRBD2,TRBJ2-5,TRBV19,TGTGCCAGTAGCATTGGACTAGCGGCACAAGAGACCCAGTACTTC,CASSIGLAAQETQYF
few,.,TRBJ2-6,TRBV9,TGTGCCAGCAGCGTGACTGAGGACAGTCTAATCTCTGGGGCCAACGTCCTGACTTTC,CASSVTEDSLISGANVLTF
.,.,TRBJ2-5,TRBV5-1,TGCGCCAGCAGTCCGGTAGCCCAGAAACAAGAGACCCAGTACTTC,CASSPVAQKQETQYF
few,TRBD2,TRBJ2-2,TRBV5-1,TGCGCCAGCAGCTCTGAAGCGGGAGTGGCCGGGGAGCTGTTTTTT,CASSSEAGVAGELFF
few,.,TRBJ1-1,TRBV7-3,TGTGCCAGCAGCCCCCGCGGAACCATGAACACTGAAGCTTTCTTT,CASSPRGTMNTEAFF
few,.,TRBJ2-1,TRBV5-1,TGCGCCAGCAGCTTAGGACCGGAGGCCTACAATGAGCAGTTCTTC,CASSLGPEAYNEQFF
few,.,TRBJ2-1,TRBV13,TGTGCCAGCAGCCCTCGGGGTTCCCACAATGAGCAGTTCTTC,CASSPRGSHNEQFF
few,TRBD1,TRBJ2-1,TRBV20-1,TGCACCTCCGACAGGGACAATGAGCAGTTCTTC,CTSDRDNEQFF
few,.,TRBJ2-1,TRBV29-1,TGCAGCGTTGATTCGTCCCGCCGGGATGAGCAGTTCTTC,CSVDSSRRDEQFF
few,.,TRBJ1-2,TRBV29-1,TGCAGCGTTGGGGAGGGGGGCGCCTATGGCTACACCTTC,CSVGEGGAYGYTF
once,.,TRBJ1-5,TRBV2,TGTGCCAGCAGTGCCGGGACTGACGGCAATCAGCCCCAGCATTTT,CASSAGTDGNQPQHF
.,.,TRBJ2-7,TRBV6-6,TGTGCCAGCAGTTACTCGGAGGGCGGCGAGCAGTACTTC,CASSYSEGGEQYF
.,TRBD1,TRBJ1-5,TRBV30,TGTGCCTTTGACAGGGGAAGTCGGCCCCAGCATTTT,CAFDRGSRPQHF
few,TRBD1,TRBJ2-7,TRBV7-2,TGTGCCAGCAGCTTAGGAGAGGGACAGGGGGTGGGCGAGCAGTACTTC,CASSLGEGQGVGEQYF
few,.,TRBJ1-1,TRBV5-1,TGCGCCAGCAGCTTGGAGAGGGACACTGAAGCTTTCTTT,CASSLERDTEAFF
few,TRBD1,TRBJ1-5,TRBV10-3,TGTGCCATCAGTCGACAGGGCTCCAATCAGCCCCAGCATTTT,CAISRQGSNQPQHF
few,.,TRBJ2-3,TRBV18,TGTGCCAGCTCACCACTGGTGGCCGTGGATACGCAGTATTTT,CASSPLVAVDTQYF
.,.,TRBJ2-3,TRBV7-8,TGTGCCAGCAGCCCCTCGCCTAGCGGCACAGATACGCAGTATTTT,CASSPSPSGTDTQYF
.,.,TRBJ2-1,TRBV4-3,TGCGCCAGCAGCCAGACCCCGCGGGCTACCGACGGGTACAATGAGCAGTTCTTC,CASSQTPRATDGYNEQFF
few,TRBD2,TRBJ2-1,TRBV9,TGTGCCAGCAGCGCCAGGGAGACTAGCGGGTACAATGAGCAGTTCTTC,CASSARETSGYNEQFF
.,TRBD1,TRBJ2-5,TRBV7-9,TGTGCCAGCAGCTTAGGACAGGGGCTTCGGGAGACCCAGTACTTC,CASSLGQGLRETQYF
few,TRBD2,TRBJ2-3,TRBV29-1,TGCAGCGTTGAAGCGGCTAGCGGGAGTAGGAAAACAGATACGCAGTATTTT,CSVEAASGSRKTDTQYF
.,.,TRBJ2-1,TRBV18,TGTGCCAGCTCATCTGAAGCGACCCAAGGCAATGAGCAGTTCTTC,CASSSEATQGNEQFF
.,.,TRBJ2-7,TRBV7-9,TGTGCCAGCAGCTTCCCACCTGGAGGAACCTCCTACGAGCAGTACTTC,CASSFPPGGTSYEQYF
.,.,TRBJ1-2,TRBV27,TGTGCCAGCAGTCAACTTACAGGGTCCGGCTACACCTTC,CASSQLTGSGYTF
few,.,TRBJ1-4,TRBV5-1,TGCGCCAGCAGCTTGGGGGCAGGTCCCGGCGATGAAAAACTGTTTTTT,CASSLGAGPGDEKLFF
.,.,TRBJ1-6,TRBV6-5,TGTGCCAGCAGTTATGAGGCCGGTGTGAATTCACCCCTCCACTTT,CASSYEAGVNSPLHF
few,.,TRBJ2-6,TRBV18,TGTGCCAGCTCCCCCAGGGTGACGAGTGGGGCCAACGTCCTGACTTTC,CASSPRVTSGANVLTF
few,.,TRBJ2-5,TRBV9,TGTGCCAGCACCCCGGGACTCAAGGGTGAGACCCAGTACTTC,CASTPGLKGETQYF
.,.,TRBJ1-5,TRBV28,TGTGCCAGCAGTTTGCGAACAGGGTCTGATCAGCCCCAGCATTTT,CASSLRTGSDQPQHF
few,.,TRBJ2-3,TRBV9,TGTGCCAGCAGCCGATTGGGACTGGGGATTACAGATACGCAGTATTTT,CASSRLGLGITDTQYF
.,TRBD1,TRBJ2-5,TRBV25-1,TGTGCCAGCAGTGATCGGACAGGCCAAGAGACCCAGTACTTC,CASSDRTGQETQYF
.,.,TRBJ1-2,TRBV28,TGTGCCAGCAGTTTGGTCGGGGATGGCTACACCTTC,CASSLVGDGYTF
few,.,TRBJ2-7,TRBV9,TGTGCCAGCAGCGTAGGAGGCAGATTCTACGAGCAGTACTTC,CASSVGGRFYEQYF
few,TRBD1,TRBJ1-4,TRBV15,TGTGCCACCAGCAGAGATTCAGGGGGCGCCCGGGAAAAACTGTTTTTT,CATSRDSGGAREKLFF
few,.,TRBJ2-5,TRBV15,TGTGCCACCAGCAAACAGCCACAAGAGACCCAGTACTTC,CATSKQPQETQYF
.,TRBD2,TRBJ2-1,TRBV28,TGTGCCAGCAGTTTATCTAGCGGGAGGCCGGGCGAGCAGTTCTTC,CASSLSSGRPGEQFF
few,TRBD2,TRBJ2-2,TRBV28,TGTGCCAGCCAACTAGCGGGAGAAGGGACCGGGGAGCTGTTTTTT,CASQLAGEGTGELFF
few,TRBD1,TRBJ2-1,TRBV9,TGTGCCAGCAGCGCCCGCCCACAGGGGGACAATGAGCAGTTCTTC,CASSARPQGDNEQFF
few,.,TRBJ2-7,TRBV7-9,TGTGCCAGCACTCCATCAGGTGGCGAGCAGTACTTC,CASTPSGGEQYF
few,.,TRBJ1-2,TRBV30,TGTGCCTGGAGTGTACGCGAGAACTATGGCTACACCTTC,CAWSVRENYGYTF
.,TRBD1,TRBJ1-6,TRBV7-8,TGTGCCAGCAGCACAGGACAGGGAGGAAATTCACCCCTCCACTTT,CASSTGQGGNSPLHF
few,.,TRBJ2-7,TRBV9,TGTGCCAGCAGCCCATGGGGCCCAGGGGGGTCCGAGCAGTACTTC,CASSPWGPGGSEQYF
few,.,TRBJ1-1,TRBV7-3,TGTGCCAGCAGCTTAAGGGGGGGTGTGAACACTGAAGCTTTCTTT,CASSLRGGVNTEAFF
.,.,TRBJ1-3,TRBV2,TGTGCCAGCAGCGAACGCAGCTCTGGAAACACCATATATTTT,CASSERSSGNTIYF
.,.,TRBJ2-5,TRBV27,TGTGCCAGCAGAACGGACAAGCGTCGAGAGACCCAGTACTTC,CASRTDKRRETQYF
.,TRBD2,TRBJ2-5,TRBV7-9,TGTGCCAGCACCCCGGGCCTAGCGGGGGGCCCAGAGACCCAGTACTTC,CASTPGLAGGPETQYF
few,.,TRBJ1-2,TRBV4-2,TGTGCCAGCAGCCACCTCACAGGAGACAACTATGGCTACACCTTC,CASSHLTGDNYGYTF
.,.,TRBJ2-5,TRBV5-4,TGTGCCTCGGGGTCCGCGATTCGGCCCGGAGAGACCCAGTACTTC,CASGSAIRPGETQYF
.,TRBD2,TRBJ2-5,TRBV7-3,TGTGCCAGCAGCTTAGCGGGGGGGCCAGGGTACCAAGAGACCCAGTACTTC,CASSLAGGPGYQETQYF